This TCR beta chain appears in the sequencing data of a study of molecular identifiers for immune sequencing clone quantification. Study as a whole: Replicates involved a five-way split of RNA from approximately 20,000 or 100,000 naive CD8 cells, with sequencing of four.

The study's findings and limits: Over 99% of effector molecules, yet under 1% of naive-cell molecules, were held by clones above 20 RNA copies.

About this clonotype: Its antigen is undetermined.

In preparing bulk TCR libraries, previously described methods and listed TCR primers were used. MiXCR was run by TCRdb on the PCR reads, yielding one entry per CDR3 protein. This sample has under 350,000 distinct CDR3 sequences, with roughly a quarter found just once. Looked up from germline, CDR1 is SEHNR and CDR2 is FQNEAQ (reference sequence). This CDR3 comprises 13 residues. V was trimmed by 10 bases and J by 2 bases, leaving 14 bases between them. Input material: naive CD8+ T cells from blood, with Jurkat cell RNA spiked in. Sample subset: FACS-sorted CD8+CD4-CCR7+CD45RA+ naive T cells. V usage is TRBV7-9 and J usage is TRBJ1-1, with D uncertain. The receptor was derived from a human donor in good health. Some libraries in this study had Jurkat cell RNA spiked in. CDR3 region: CATMFGENTEAFF. CDR3 DNA: TGTGCCACCATGTTCGGGGAAAACACTGAAGCTTTCTTT.